This T cell receptor beta chain is from a study of Ad26.COV2.S vaccination and SARS-CoV-2 variants. Clones were sequenced by immunoSEQ multiplex PCR, and TCRdb holds only the in-frame ones, with some missing. Seen here are hundreds of thousands of clones, around 86% observed once, and the top ten hold 3.4%. Sample treatment: 15 to 20 received Ad26.COV2.S at low or high dose, single or two shots; a few received placebo; per-sample allocation not given. Sample collection was performed on day 63 after the first vaccine or placebo injection. This CDR3 is built from 18 residues. Germline values: CDR1 MGHRA, CDR2 YSYEKL. The ends were cut back, 1 base at V and 7 bases at J, with 22 bases in the middle. Study-wide results and limits: The study found higher spike-specific TCR breadth in vaccine than placebo recipients.

Note on this clone: Its matching antigen is unknown.

The starting material was peripheral blood, obtained in a trial of Ad26.COV2.S vaccine versus placebo. The V call is TRBV4-1, the J call TRBJ1-4; tentatively, D is TRBD1 (6 bases). The origin of this receptor is a person aged 18-65 years who received the Ad26.COV2.S COVID-19 vaccine or a placebo. CDR3 nucleotides: TGCGCCAGCAGCCAAGGGGGACTACAGGGAAGGGGGAGTGAAAAACTGTTTTTT. It specifies CASSQGGLQGRGSEKLFF.